Below, 5 T cell receptor beta chains from the same sample are listed, as sequenced in a study of cytotoxic CD8 clonotypes in ibrutinib-treated CLL. Only in-frame clones appear in the TCRdb table, and some are missing; sequencing was by immunoSEQ multiplex PCR. The sample lists 11,000 or so clones; about four fifths were seen once. This specimen was PBMCs, taken at disease progression, from a patient treated with ibrutinib. These receptors were taken from a human donor with chronic lymphocytic leukemia.

This chain links TRBV27 with TRBJ2-7, with 8 nucleotides matching TRBD1. The germline V gene encodes CDR1 MNHEY and CDR2 SMNVEV (reference sequence). The CDR3 consists of 16 residues. The V segment lost 0 bases and the J segment 2 bases; nucleotides outside the gene matches: 6. CDR3 nucleotides: TGTGCCAGCAGTTTATCGCTCACAGGGGGTACCTACGAGCAGTACTTC. This sequence encodes CASSLSLTGGTYEQYF.

The genes are TRBV10-3 and TRBJ1-5; D possibly corresponds to TRBD1 (6 bases). Germline V gene data show CDR1 as ENHRY and CDR2 as SYGVKD. CDR3 length: 15 amino acids. V was trimmed by 5 bases and J by 1 base, leaving 12 bases between them. CDR3 in amino acids: CAISSDSTSNQPQHF. The CDR3 region has the DNA TGTGCCATCAGTTCGGACAGTACGAGCAATCAGCCCCAGCATTTT.

The chain uses TRBV6-6 and TRBJ1-5; TRBD1 matches 7 bases. Per the germline V gene, CDR1 is MNHNY and CDR2 is SVGAGI (reference sequence). This CDR3 spans 15 amino acids. V trimming: 6 bases; J trimming: 7 bases; junction bases outside the gene matches: 12. The CDR3 DNA sequence: TGTGCCAGCAGCCCAATGGGACAGTCCGGACAGCCCCAGCATTTT. Protein: CASSPMGQSGQPQHF.

This clone has just one count. The chain links TRBV6-6 to TRBJ2-7; D is ambiguous. CDR1 is MNHNY, CDR2 SVGAGI, per germline (reference sequence). The V gene lost 2 bases and the J gene lost 7 bases, with 6 bases spanning the gap. The CDR3 runs 11 residues. CDR3 amino acids: CASSYSTEQYF. In nucleotides, the CDR3 is TGTGCCAGCAGTTACAGTACAGAGCAGTACTTC.

This clone appeared once. The chain is built from TRBV20-1 and TRBJ2-5; D remains ambiguous. Trimming took off 3 bases at V and 2 bases at J, with 4 bases between the two ends. The germline CDR1 and CDR2 sequences are DFQATT and SNEGSKA (reference sequence). This CDR3 has 11 residues. The CDR3 region has the DNA TGCAGTGCTAGGGATCAAGAGACCCAGTACTTC. The encoded protein is CSARDQETQYF.